This TCR beta chain originates from a study of T cell responses to AZD1222 COVID-19 vaccine. The CDR3 consists of 17 residues. With 4 bases clipped from V and 0 bases from J, the junction kept 9 bases outside the gene matches. Germline V gene sequence: CDR1 MDHEN, CDR2 SYDVKM. Study conclusions and caveats: The span of vaccine-associated CD4 TCRs extended across spike, with dominance at 160-218 and 743-854. Donors in the cohort were predominantly white British and more often female, and clonal diversity was possibly underestimated. No repertoire was sampled before or during the peak T cell response, only after it.

Notes on this clone: The antigen is unknown.

Only in-frame clones appear in the TCRdb table, and some are missing; sequencing was by immunoSEQ multiplex PCR. The sample shows approximately 110,000 clones, over 75% of them seen only once. Sample: peripheral blood, taken on day 0 of AZD1222 vaccination. This rearrangement joins TRBV28 to TRBJ1-5, with 7 positions matching TRBD1. The TCR comes from an adult in good health. This CDR3 is CASSSRTGHYSNQPQHF. CDR3 sequence (DNA): TGTGCCAGCAGTTCTCGGACAGGTCATTATAGCAATCAGCCCCAGCATTTT.